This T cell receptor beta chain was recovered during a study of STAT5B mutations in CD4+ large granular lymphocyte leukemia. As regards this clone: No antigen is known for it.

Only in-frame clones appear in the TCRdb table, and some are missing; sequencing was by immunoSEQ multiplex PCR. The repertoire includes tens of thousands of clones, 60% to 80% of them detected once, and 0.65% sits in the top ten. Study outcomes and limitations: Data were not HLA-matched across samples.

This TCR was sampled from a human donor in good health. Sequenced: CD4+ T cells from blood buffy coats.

The CDR3 sequence: CASRTSGGLGDTQYF. CDR3 in DNA: TGTGCCTCTAGGACTAGCGGGGGCCTGGGAGATACGCAGTATTTT. The J gene is TRBJ2-3, the V gene TRBV10-3, with 13 bases identical to TRBD2. Germline CDR1 ENHRY, CDR2 SYGVKD. The CDR3 is 15 residues long. V dropped 11 bases and J dropped 5; count of bases not matched to a gene: 10.